The clone carrying this T cell receptor (beta chain) has only one observation. This record belongs to a study of T cells in Graves' hyperthyroidism and ophthalmopathy. TCR beta CDR3 region amplification was performed from RNA transcripts. The primer set for the first-round RT-PCR of the TCR CDR3 was HTBI. TCRdb independently ran MiXCR on the multiplex PCR reads; one entry per CDR3 protein. Of roughly 170,000 distinct CDR3 sequences detected, over 15% appear once; the ten largest clones hold 25% to 35%. Clinicians diagnosed patients from clinical symptoms, serum thyroxine and TRAb, thyroid ultrasound and orbital computed tomography. The CDR3 has 12 amino acids. The V end lost 6 bases, the J end lost 3 bases, and 8 bases lay between the germline ends. In germline, CDR1 is SGHTA, CDR2 FQGNSA.

Sequenced sample: blood. The J gene is TRBJ1-2, the V gene TRBV7-2; D is unclear. This receptor was taken from a woman in her forties or fifties with Graves' hyperthyroidism. CDR3 region: CASSQRDYGYTF. The CDR3 nucleotides read TGTGCCAGCAGTCAGCGTGACTATGGCTACACCTTC.